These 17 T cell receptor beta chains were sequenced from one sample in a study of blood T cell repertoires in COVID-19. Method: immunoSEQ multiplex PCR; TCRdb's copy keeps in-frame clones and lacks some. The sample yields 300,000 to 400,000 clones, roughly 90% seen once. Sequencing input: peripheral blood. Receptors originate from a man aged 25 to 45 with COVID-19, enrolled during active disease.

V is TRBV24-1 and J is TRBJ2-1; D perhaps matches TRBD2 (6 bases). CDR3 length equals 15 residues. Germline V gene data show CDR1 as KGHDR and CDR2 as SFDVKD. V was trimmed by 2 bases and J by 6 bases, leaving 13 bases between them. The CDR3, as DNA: TGTGCCACCAGTGATTCGGGACTCGCGGGCAATGAGCAGTTCTTC. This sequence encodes CATSDSGLAGNEQFF.

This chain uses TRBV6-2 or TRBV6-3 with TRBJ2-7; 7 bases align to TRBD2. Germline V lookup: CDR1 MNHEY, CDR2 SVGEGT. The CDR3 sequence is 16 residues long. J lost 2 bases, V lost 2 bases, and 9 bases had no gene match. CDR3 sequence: CASSYGAAGDPYEQYF. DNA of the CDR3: TGTGCCAGCAGTTACGGGGCGGCGGGAGACCCCTACGAGCAGTACTTC.

The CDR3 DNA follows: TGTGCCAGCAACAAAATTTCGGACACATACACCGGGGAGCTGTTTTTT. It yields the protein CASNKISDTYTGELFF. This chain connects TRBV4-2 to TRBJ2-2; perhaps TRBD1 as D (5 bases). Germline V gives CDR1 LGHNA, CDR2 YNFKEQ. The V gene lost 7 bases and the J gene lost 3 bases, with 18 bases spanning the gap. This CDR3 region has 16 residues.

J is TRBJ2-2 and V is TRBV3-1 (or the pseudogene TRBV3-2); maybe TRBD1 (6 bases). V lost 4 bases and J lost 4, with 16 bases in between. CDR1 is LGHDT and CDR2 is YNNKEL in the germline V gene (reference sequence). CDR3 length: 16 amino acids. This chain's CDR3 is CASSPPSGVGTGELFF. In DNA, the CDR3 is TGTGCCAGCAGCCCCCCATCAGGGGTGGGCACCGGGGAGCTGTTTTTT.

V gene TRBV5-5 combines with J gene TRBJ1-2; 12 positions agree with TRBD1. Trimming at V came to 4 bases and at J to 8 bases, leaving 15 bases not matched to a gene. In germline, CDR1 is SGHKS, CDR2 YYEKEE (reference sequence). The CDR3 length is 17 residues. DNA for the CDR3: TGTGCCAGCAGCCCCGGGACAGGGGGCGATTTTGCCCAAGGCTACACCTTC. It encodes CASSPGTGGDFAQGYTF.

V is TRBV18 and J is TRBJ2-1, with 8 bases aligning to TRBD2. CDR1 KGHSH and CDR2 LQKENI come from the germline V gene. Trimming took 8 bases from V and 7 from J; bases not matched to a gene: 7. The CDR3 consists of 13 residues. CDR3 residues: CASPGGRGNEQFF. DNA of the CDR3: TGTGCCAGCCCGGGGGGGCGAGGGAATGAGCAGTTCTTC.

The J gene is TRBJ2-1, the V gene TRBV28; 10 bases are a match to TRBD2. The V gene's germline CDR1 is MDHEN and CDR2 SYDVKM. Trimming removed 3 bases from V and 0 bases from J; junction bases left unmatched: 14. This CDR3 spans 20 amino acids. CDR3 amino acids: CASSFYFQREGRSSYNEQFF. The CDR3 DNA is TGTGCCAGCAGTTTTTACTTCCAGCGGGAGGGCCGCAGCTCCTACAATGAGCAGTTCTTC.

CDR3 sequence (DNA): TGTGCCAGCTGGTTGGAGGGGCAGTACTTC. Encoded protein: CASWLEGQYF. The chain has TRBV2 and TRBJ2-7, with D maybe TRBD2 (6 bases). Germline CDR1 SNHLY, CDR2 FYNNEI. The V end lost 8 bases, the J end lost 9 bases, and 11 bases lay between the germline ends. The CDR3 runs to 10 residues.

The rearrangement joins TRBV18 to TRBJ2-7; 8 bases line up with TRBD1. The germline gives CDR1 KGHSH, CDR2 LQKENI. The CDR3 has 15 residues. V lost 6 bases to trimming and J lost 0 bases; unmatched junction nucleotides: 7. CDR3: CASSSGQGYSYEQYF. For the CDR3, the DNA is TGTGCCAGCTCTTCTGGACAGGGTTACTCCTACGAGCAGTACTTC.

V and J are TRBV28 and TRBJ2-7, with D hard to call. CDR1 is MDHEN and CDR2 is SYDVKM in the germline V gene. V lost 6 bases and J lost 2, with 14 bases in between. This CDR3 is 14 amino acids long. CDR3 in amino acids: CASSRVQNTYEQYF. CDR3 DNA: TGTGCCAGCAGCCGGGTCCAGAATACCTACGAGCAGTACTTC.

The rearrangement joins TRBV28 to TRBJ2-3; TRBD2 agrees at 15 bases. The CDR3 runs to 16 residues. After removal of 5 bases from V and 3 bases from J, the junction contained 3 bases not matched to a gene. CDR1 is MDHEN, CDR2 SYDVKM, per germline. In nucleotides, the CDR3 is TGTGCCAGCAGTGGACTAGCGGGAGGGAGAACAGATACGCAGTATTTT. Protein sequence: CASSGLAGGRTDTQYF.

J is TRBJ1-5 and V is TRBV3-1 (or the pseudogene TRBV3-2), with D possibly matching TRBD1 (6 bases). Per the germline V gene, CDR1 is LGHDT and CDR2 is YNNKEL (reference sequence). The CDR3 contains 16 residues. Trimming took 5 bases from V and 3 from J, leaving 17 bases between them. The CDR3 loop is CASSTSSTGYNQPQHF. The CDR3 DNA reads TGTGCCAGCAGCACTAGTTCCACAGGGTACAATCAGCCCCAGCATTTT.

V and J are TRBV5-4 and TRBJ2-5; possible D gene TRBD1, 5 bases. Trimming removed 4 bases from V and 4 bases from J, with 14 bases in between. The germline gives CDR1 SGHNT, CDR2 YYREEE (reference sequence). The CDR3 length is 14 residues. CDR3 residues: CASSTPGPSETQYF. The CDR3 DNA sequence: TGTGCCAGCAGCACGCCAGGGCCATCAGAGACCCAGTACTTC. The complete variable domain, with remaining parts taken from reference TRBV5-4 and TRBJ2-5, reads ETGVTQSPTHLIKTRGQQVTLRCSSQSGHNTVSWYQQALGQGPQFIFQYYREEENGRGNFPPRFSGLQFPNYSSELNVNALELDDSALYLCASSTPGPSETQYFGPGTRLLVL.

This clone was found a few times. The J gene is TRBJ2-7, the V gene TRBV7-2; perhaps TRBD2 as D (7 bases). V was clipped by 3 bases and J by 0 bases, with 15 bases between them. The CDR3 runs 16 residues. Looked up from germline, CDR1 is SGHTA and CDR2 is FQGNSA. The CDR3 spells CASSLRGTTYSYEQYF. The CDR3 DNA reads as TGTGCCAGCAGCTTGAGGGGGACTACCTACTCCTACGAGCAGTACTTC.

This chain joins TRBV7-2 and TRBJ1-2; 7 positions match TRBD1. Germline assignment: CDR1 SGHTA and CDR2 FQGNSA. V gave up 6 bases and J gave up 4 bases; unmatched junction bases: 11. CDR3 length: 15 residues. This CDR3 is CASSPSGDRTYGYTF. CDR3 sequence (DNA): TGTGCCAGCAGTCCGAGTGGGGACAGAACCTATGGCTACACCTTC.

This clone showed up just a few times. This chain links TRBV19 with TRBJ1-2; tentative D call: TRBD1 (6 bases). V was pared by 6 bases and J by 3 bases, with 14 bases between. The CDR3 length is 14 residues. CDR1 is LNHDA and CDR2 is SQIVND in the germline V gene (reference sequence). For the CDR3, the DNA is TGTGCCAGTAGGGGGGTAGGGGGATACTATGGCTACACCTTC. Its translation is CASRGVGGYYGYTF.

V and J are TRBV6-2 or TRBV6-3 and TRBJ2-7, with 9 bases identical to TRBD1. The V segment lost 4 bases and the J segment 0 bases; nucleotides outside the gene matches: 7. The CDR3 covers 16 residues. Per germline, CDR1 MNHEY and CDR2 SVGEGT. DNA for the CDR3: TGTGCCAGCAGTTCCGAAGGGACAGGGAGCTCCTACGAGCAGTACTTC. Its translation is CASSSEGTGSSYEQYF.